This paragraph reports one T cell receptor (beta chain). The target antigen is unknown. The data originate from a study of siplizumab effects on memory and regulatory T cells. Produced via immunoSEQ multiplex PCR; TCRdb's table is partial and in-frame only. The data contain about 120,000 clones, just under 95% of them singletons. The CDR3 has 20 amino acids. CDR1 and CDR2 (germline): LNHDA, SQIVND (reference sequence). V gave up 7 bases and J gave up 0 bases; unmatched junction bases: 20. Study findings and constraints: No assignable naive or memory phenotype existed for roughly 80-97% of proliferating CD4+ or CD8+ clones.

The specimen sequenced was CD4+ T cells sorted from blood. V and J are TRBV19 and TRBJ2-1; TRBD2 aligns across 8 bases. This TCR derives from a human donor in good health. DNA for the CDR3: TGTGCCAGTACCCCCCCAATGGGGCTAGCGGGTTTGAGCTCCTACAATGAGCAGTTCTTC. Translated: CASTPPMGLAGLSSYNEQFF.